This T cell receptor beta chain stems from a study of T cells after yellow fever vaccination. Study information: Some fractions had low cell numbers, and these were prepared with SMART-Seq v4 Ultra Low Input. Study results and caveats: Abundant clonotypes from the bulk population could get into FACS-sorted repertoires as contaminants. The secondary response was weaker but peaked faster, day 5 versus 15.

Germline CDR1 is WNHNN and CDR2 is SYGVQD (reference sequence). The CDR3 is 13 residues long. The V end lost 8 bases, the J end lost 5 bases, and 12 bases lay between the germline ends. This clonotype was detected many times. Its antigen is not known. Template switching with 5'RACE generated the TCR cDNA and added a universal primer site and UMIs. TCRdb redid the calling of the 5' RACE reads with MiXCR, one entry per CDR3 protein. The sample comprises about 170,000 distinct CDR3 sequences, 6.2% of which are singletons, and roughly 3% rests with the top ten. The source of this sequence is a man younger than 35 who received the YFV17D yellow fever vaccine. The sequencing used CD4+ T cells sorted from PBMCs, collected on the day of the first yellow fever vaccination. V and J are TRBV10-1 and TRBJ1-4; D may be TRBD1 (5 bases). The CDR3 here is CASPTDPNEKLFF. CDR3 coding DNA: TGCGCCAGCCCGACAGACCCAAATGAAAAACTGTTTTTT.